This TCR beta chain came from a study of shared clonotypes between healthy human individuals (dated by TCRdb to the early 2020s). Regarding the study in general: Two women and a few men aged 18 to 49 years were included in the cohort. For each donor, CD4 naive and CD4 memory were each given three plates, CD8 naive was given two plates, and CD8 memory was given one plate. To estimate repertoire size and how much clonotype sharing occurs between individuals, the study deeply sequenced the blood TCR repertoires of five or six healthy adults. Different laboratories and diverse techniques were used to prepare libraries and sequence TCR repertoires, to increase sequencing depth and limit assay-specific biases. Leukapheresis yielded between about 0.8 and 9.5 billion PBMCs per donor. Paper-wide results and their limitations: Higher generation probabilities were observed for clonotypes shared by all four sorted-subset donors than for non-shared clonotypes. Because the study included only a small number of donors, the genetic and exposure-history diversity represented was limited. Estimated clonotype richness was generally larger for naive than for memory subsets. Pairwise subsampling indicated that sequencing depth was expected to affect the degree of clonotype sharing among donors. Even with the large sequencing depth, rarefaction of the sorted-subset datasets indicated that sequencing was incomplete. Across a handful of donors, about 5.2% of naive CD4, approximately 3.6% of naive CD8, roughly 2.3% of memory CD4, and approximately 0.4% of memory CD8 clonotypes were shared. Only blood was sampled, and tissue TCR repertoires likely differ from those in blood.

The germline V gene sets CDR1 to SGHAT and CDR2 to FQNNGV. The CDR3 runs 16 amino acids, cysteine and phenylalanine included. Kept here is only the CDR3 DNA, which spans 48 bases and is read in frame from base 1. Relative to germline, V is 5 bases shorter and J is 2 bases shorter, with 17 bases between their ends. TCR CDR3 regions were amplified from genomic DNA by multiplex PCR using the deep immunoSEQ assay. For each cell subset, the extracted genomic DNA was distributed evenly across all wells of several immunoSEQ 96-well plates, and each plate served as one replicate. For sorted subsets, roughly 0.2 ug genomic DNA, equal to tens of thousands of T cell genomes, was loaded into each replicate PCR. Purified libraries were quantified with a Qubit 3.0 fluorometer, sized on a Bioanalyzer 2100, and re-quantified with the KAPA Library Quantification kit. A separate single-read 150-cycle Illumina NextSeq 550 flow cell was used to sequence each immunoSEQ 96-well plate. Per the original workflow: Because the immunoSEQ output held only junctional sequences and lacked quality scores, the filtering could not match the filtering applied to full-length reads. Sequences were annotated with PyIR, a Python wrapper for IgBLAST v1.9, using IMGT germline references to assign V/J genes and CDR3. Reads were filtered out if the reads had weak V/J assignments (E-value above 1e-6), no CDR3, stop codons, out-of-frame junctions, or ambiguous translated residues. V3J clonotypes were defined as sequences sharing the same inferred V gene, J gene, and CDR3 amino acid sequence. Percentage overlap between repertoires was calculated by dividing the number of shared unique clonotypes by the size of the smaller repertoire. Richness of each repertoire was evaluated using RTK rarefaction, the Chao1 estimator, and Recon v2.1 estimates of unobserved clonotypes. Generation probabilities for all TCRbeta clonotypes obtained by the gDNA method from a few donors were computed using OLGA. Entries here come from immuneACCESS through TCRdb and include only in-frame sequences with V and J called. Some clones fail to appear in such tables; in the studies checked, an unresolved V gene covers under half of the shortfall, and the cause of the remainder is unknown. From that table come the V and J calls and clone size; the DNA was used to work out D and trimming. The sample yields under 1,100,000 clones; more than 75% were counted once. The top ten constitute 0.61% of the sample.

In regard to this clone: No cognate antigen has been identified for it. Base-call qualities are not available, and no considerably larger clone is one nucleotide away.

The donors were healthy, HIV-negative adults with no recently reported acute infections or vaccinations. All donors were Caucasian adults living in Nashville, Tennessee, USA. CD4+ T cells were enriched by magnetic negative selection; naive cells were then positively selected on CD45RA, and the negative fraction formed the memory subset. Blood was obtained by leukapheresis, after which PBMCs were separated by Ficoll-Histopaque density gradient centrifugation and cryopreserved in liquid nitrogen vapor phase. Analytical flow cytometry was used to check the purity and quantity of every magnetically sorted T cell population. Each sorted fraction had its genomic DNA isolated and then quantified by UV absorbance on a Nanodrop 2000c.

This sequence was found in a man aged 18-30 years in good health. Some clones in this sample may be carry-over from other donors' samples. In this chain, TRBV11-2 is recombined with TRBJ2-3, with a weak D call of TRBD1 (6 bases match). The sequencing input was memory CD4+ T cells from PBMCs. The cell subset or site label, read with the paper, signifies: CD45RA-negative fraction. The nucleotide sequence reads TGTGCCAGCAGCCCATATTCAGGGGAAGTCACAGATACGCAGTATTTT. Its protein is CASSPYSGEVTDTQYF.